This T cell receptor beta chain stems from a study of shared clonotypes between healthy human individuals. Study-level points and caveats: Rarefaction gave evidence that sorted-subset sequencing remained incomplete despite large depth. Estimated richness values were generally larger in naive subsets than in memory subsets.

Germline CDR1 and CDR2: MNHNY and SVGAGI (reference sequence). The CDR3 length is 10 residues. V shed 8 bases and J shed 6 bases, with 4 bases lying between them. Comment on this clone: Its matching antigen is unknown.

Some clones are missing from TCRdb's copy, which holds only in-frame ones; the method was immunoSEQ multiplex PCR. The table includes fewer than 400,000 clones, less than 85% detected once. The sequenced sample was memory CD4+ T cells sorted from blood. The subset is: CD45RA-negative fraction. The clonotype was recovered from a man aged 25 to 40 in good health. The V gene is TRBV6-6, the J gene TRBJ2-2; no clear D gene. CDR3 sequence (DNA): TGTGCCAGCTCAGCCGGGGAGCTGTTTTTT. Translating gives CASSAGELFF.